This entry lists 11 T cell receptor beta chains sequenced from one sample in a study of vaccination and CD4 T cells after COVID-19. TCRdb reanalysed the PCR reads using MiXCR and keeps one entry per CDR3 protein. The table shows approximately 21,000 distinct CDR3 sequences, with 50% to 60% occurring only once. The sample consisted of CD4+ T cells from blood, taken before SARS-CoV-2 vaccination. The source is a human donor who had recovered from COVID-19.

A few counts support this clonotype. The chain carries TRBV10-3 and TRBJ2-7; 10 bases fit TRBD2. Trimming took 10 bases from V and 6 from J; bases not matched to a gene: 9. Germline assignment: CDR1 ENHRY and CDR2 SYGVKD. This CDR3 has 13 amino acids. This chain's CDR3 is CATIGLAESEQYF. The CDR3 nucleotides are TGTGCCACCATAGGACTAGCGGAATCCGAGCAGTACTTC.

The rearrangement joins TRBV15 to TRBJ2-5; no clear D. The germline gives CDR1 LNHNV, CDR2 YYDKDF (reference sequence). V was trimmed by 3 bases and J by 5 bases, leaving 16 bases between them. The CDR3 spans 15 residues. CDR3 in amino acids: CATSRPPPGGETQYF. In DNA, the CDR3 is TGTGCCACCAGCAGGCCCCCCCCGGGTGGGGAGACCCAGTACTTC.

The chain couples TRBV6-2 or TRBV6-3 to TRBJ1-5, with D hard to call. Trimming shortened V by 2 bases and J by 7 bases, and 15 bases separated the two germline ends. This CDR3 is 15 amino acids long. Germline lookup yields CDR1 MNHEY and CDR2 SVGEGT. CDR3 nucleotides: TGTGCCAGCAGTTACGGAGCCCGAGTAGGACAGCCCCAGCATTTT. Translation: CASSYGARVGQPQHF.

CDR3 amino acids: CASSPGQGVLSGANVLTF. The CDR3 nucleotides read TGCGCCAGCAGCCCCGGACAGGGGGTGCTCTCTGGGGCCAACGTCCTGACTTTC. The chain uses TRBV5-1 and TRBJ2-6; 10 bases map to TRBD1. The length of the CDR3 is 18 residues. V dropped 4 bases and J dropped 0; count of bases not matched to a gene: 7. Per the germline V gene, CDR1 is SGHRS and CDR2 is YFSETQ. The variable domain in full, with the rest retrieved from reference TRBV5-1 and TRBJ2-6, is KAGVTQTPRYLIKTRGQQVTLSCSPISGHRSVSWYQQTPGQGLQFLFEYFSETQRNKGNFPGRFSGRQFSNSRSEMNVSTLELGDSALYLCASSPGQGVLSGANVLTFGAGSRLTVL.

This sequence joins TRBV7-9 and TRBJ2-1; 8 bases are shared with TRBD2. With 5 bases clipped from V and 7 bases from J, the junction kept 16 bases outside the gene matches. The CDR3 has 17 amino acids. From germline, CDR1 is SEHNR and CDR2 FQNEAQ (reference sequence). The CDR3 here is CASSPPGTSGLGNEQFF. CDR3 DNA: TGTGCCAGCAGCCCGCCGGGTACTAGCGGCCTTGGGAATGAGCAGTTCTTC.

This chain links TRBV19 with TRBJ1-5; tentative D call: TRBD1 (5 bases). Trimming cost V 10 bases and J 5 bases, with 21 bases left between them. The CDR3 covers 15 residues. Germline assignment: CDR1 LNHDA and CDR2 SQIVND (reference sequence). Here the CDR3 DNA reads TGTGCCACTACAAACGTGGGGACGGGTGATCAGCCCCAGCATTTT. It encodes CATTNVGTGDQPQHF.

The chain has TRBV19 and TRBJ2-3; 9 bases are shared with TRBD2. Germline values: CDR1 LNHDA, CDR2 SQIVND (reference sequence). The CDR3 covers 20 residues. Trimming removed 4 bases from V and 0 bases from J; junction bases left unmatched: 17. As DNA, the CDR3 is TGTGCCAGTAGTACTGCCCGTGGCGGGAGGGCGAAGGTTAGCACAGATACGCAGTATTTT. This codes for CASSTARGGRAKVSTDTQYF.

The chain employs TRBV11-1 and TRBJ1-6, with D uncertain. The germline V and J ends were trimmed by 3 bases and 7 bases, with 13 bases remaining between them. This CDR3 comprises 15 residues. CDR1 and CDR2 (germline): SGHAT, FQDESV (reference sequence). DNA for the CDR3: TGTGCCAGCAGCTTCGGTAGCAGTGTGAATTCACCCCTCCACTTT. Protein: CASSFGSSVNSPLHF.

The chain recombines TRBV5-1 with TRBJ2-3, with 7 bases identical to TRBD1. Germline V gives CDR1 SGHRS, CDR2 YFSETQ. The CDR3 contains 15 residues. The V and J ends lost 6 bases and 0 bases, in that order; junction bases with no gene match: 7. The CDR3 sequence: CASTPDRTSTDTQYF. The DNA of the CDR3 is TGCGCCAGCACCCCGGACAGGACTAGCACAGATACGCAGTATTTT.

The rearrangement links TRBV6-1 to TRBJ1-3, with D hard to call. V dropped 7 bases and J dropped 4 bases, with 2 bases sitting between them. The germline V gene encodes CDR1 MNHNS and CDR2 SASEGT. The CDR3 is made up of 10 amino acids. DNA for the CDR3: TGTGCCAGCAAGGGAAACACCATATATTTT. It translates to CASKGNTIYF.

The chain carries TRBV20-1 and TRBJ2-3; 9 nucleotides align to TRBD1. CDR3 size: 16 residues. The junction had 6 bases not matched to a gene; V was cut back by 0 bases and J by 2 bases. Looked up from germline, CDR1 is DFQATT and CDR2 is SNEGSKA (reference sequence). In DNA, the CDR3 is TGCAGTGCTAGAGATACGGACAGGGGACCCACAGATACGCAGTATTTT. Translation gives CSARDTDRGPTDTQYF.